One sample yielded the 27 T cell receptor beta chains listed below, sequenced in a study of low-dose radiotherapy and immunotherapy resistance in tumors. TRAV- and TRBV-specific primers, spanning alpha and beta chains, primed first-strand cDNA. With a V-primer adapter and a constant-region primer, TCRs were amplified for about 20 PCR cycles. TCRdb reprocessed the reads via MiXCR and lists one record per CDR3 protein. The sample lists tens of thousands of distinct CDR3 sequences; 20% to 25% were seen once. As for time point: after trial treatment. Treatment defined: LDRT plus nivolumab, ipilimumab, low-dose cyclophosphamide and aspirin (RACIN trial). This specimen was PBMCs, taken after low-dose radiotherapy plus immunotherapy. Every receptor here comes from a female donor with ovarian cancer.

This clonotype was recorded at least ten times. The chain couples TRBV11-3 to TRBJ2-1, with D tentatively TRBD2 (6 bases). V was trimmed by 3 bases and J by 6 bases, leaving 9 bases between them. The CDR3 spans 13 residues. Germline assignment: CDR1 SGHNT and CDR2 YENEEA. This chain's CDR3 is CASSFPGSNEQFF. The CDR3 coding sequence is TGTGCCAGCAGCTTCCCCGGGAGCAATGAGCAGTTCTTC.

This clonotype was recorded at least ten times. The V call is TRBV6-6, the J call TRBJ2-3; the D gene could be TRBD1 or TRBD2 (5 bases each). Germline loops: CDR1 MNHNY, CDR2 SVGAGI (reference sequence). Trimming took off 0 bases at V and 2 bases at J, with 9 bases between the two ends. The CDR3 loop spans 15 amino acids. The CDR3 nucleotides read TGTGCCAGCAGTTACTCCGGGACGTTCACAGATACGCAGTATTTT. Protein: CASSYSGTFTDTQYF.

At least ten counts were recorded for this clonotype. The rearrangement links TRBV30 to TRBJ2-3, with a possible D match to TRBD1 (5 bases). V was pared by 2 bases and J by 3 bases, with 15 bases between. The CDR3 is 15 residues long. Looked up from germline, CDR1 is GTSNPN and CDR2 is SVGIG (reference sequence). As DNA, the CDR3 is TGTGCCTGGAGTAATAACAGGAATCCAACAGATACGCAGTATTTT. This translates into CAWSNNRNPTDTQYF.

This clonotype was recorded many times. Here the CDR3 reads CAWSVRLSGSTDTQYF. The CDR3 DNA follows: TGTGCCTGGAGTGTACGTTTGAGTGGTAGCACAGATACGCAGTATTTT. The J gene is TRBJ2-3, the V gene TRBV30; unclear D gene. Trimming shortened V by 0 bases and J by 0 bases, and 13 bases separated the two germline ends. The CDR3 contains 16 residues. Germline lookup yields CDR1 GTSNPN and CDR2 SVGIG (reference sequence).

This clonotype occurred many times. The chain links TRBV5-1 to TRBJ2-3, with D perhaps TRBD2 (5 bases). V was trimmed by 5 bases and J by 0 bases, leaving 16 bases between them. The CDR3 has 16 residues. CDR1 and CDR2 (germline): SGHRS, YFSETQ. The DNA of the CDR3 is TGCGCCAGCAGACGGGCGGGCAGAACTAGCACAGATACGCAGTATTTT. Protein sequence: CASRRAGRTSTDTQYF.

This clonotype was seen repeatedly, ten times or more. The V call is TRBV18, the J call TRBJ1-4; 7 positions match TRBD1. The CDR3 contains 17 residues. V shed 2 bases and J 8 bases; nucleotides not matched to a gene: 14. Germline loops: CDR1 KGHSH, CDR2 LQKENI. The CDR3 loop reads CASSPEKRQGSGEKLFF. The DNA for the CDR3 is TGTGCCAGCTCACCAGAAAAGCGACAGGGCTCGGGGGAAAAACTGTTTTTT. Together with reference TRBV18 and TRBJ1-4, the CDR3 gives the full variable domain: NAGVMQNPRHLVRRRGQEARLRCSPMKGHSHVYWYRQLPEEGLKFMVYLQKENIIDESGMPKERFSAEFPKEGPSILRIQQVVRGDSAAYFCASSPEKRQGSGEKLFFGSGTQLSVL.

This clonotype is a singleton in its sample. It is likely a read error: a sequence one base away is far more abundant. The J gene is TRBJ2-7, the V gene TRBV29-1; D not certain. Between the trimmed V and J ends, which lost 3 bases and 7 bases, there was a span of 16 bases. Germline V CDR1 and CDR2: SQVTM, ANQGSEA. This CDR3 spans 13 amino acids. In nucleotides, the CDR3 is TGCAGCGTTGACCGGGCGGTTGGGCATGAGCAGTACTTC. Its translation: CSVDRAVGHEQYF.

The sample holds many counts of this clonotype. This chain uses TRBV5-6 with TRBJ1-1; 7 nucleotides agree with TRBD1. Germline CDR1 is SGHDT and CDR2 is YYEEEE. This CDR3 has 16 amino acids. The V segment lost 1 base and the J segment 0 bases; nucleotides outside the gene matches: 6. DNA for the CDR3: TGTGCCAGCAGCTTGCGAGGGGGCGTGGTGAACACTGAAGCTTTCTTT. Amino acids: CASSLRGGVVNTEAFF.

This clonotype was counted many times. The V call is TRBV7-6, the J call TRBJ2-7; 8 bases map to TRBD1. CDR1 SGHVS and CDR2 FNYEAQ come from the germline V gene. J was trimmed by 5 bases and V by 5 bases; bases with no gene match: 14. The CDR3 totals 16 residues. CDR3: CASSLLAGQGADEQYF. The CDR3 DNA reads TGTGCCAGCAGCCTCCTTGCCGGACAGGGTGCCGACGAGCAGTACTTC.

This clonotype came up a few times. The chain has TRBV5-5 and TRBJ1-5, with 10 bases aligning to TRBD1. Germline assignment: CDR1 SGHKS and CDR2 YYEKEE (reference sequence). J lost 11 bases, V lost 2 bases, and 10 bases had no gene match. The CDR3 loop spans 15 amino acids. The DNA of the CDR3 is TGTGCCAGCAGCTTAGGACAGGGGGGGTTCGGAGCCCAGCATTTT. Protein sequence: CASSLGQGGFGAQHF.

Ten or more counts support this clonotype. The J gene is TRBJ1-5, the V gene TRBV5-6; 7 bases fit TRBD1. Germline CDR1 SGHDT, CDR2 YYEEEE. The junction had 5 bases not matched to a gene; V was cut back by 2 bases and J by 3 bases. This CDR3 has 15 amino acids. The CDR3 region is CASSFRGQDNQPQHF. The CDR3 region has the DNA TGTGCCAGCAGCTTCCGAGGACAGGACAATCAGCCCCAGCATTTT.

This clonotype was seen ten or more times. V is TRBV7-2 and J is TRBJ2-3; D may be TRBD1 or TRBD2 (5 bases each). Germline assignment: CDR1 SGHTA and CDR2 FQGNSA. Trimming took off 0 bases at V and 3 bases at J, with 13 bases between the two ends. The CDR3 covers 16 residues. In nucleotides, the CDR3 is TGTGCCAGCAGCTTAGCTGGAGGTTGGACAACAGATACGCAGTATTTT. It translates to CASSLAGGWTTDTQYF.

Notes on this clonotype: A far larger clone is one nucleotide away, so this likely arose from a read error. This chain joins TRBV28 and TRBJ2-7; D perhaps matches TRBD2 (7 bases). CDR1 and CDR2 from the germline V gene are MDHEN and SYDVKM. CDR3 length equals 15 residues. Trimming removed 2 bases from V and 7 bases from J, with 18 bases in between. CDR3 DNA: TGTGCCAGCAGTTTAACGCGGGGGCGCGTCGATGAGCAGTACTTC. Encoded protein: CASSLTRGRVDEQYF.

A word on this clonotype: The conserved closing phenylalanine or tryptophan is absent in this CDR3, likely reflecting a read error. V gene TRBV7-3 combines with J gene TRBJ2-2; D uncertain. The CDR3 covers 12 residues. Germline loops: CDR1 SGHTA, CDR2 FQGTGA. V was shortened by 4 bases and J by 6 bases, with 6 bases between the two germline ends. CDR3 sequence reads: CASSSLPGELFS. CDR3 DNA sequence: TGTGCCAGCAGCTCCCTGCCCGGGGAGCTGTTTTCT.

V usage is TRBV28 and J usage is TRBJ2-7; possibly TRBD1 for D (5 bases). CDR3 length: 15 amino acids. Trimming removed 8 bases from V and 3 bases from J, with 20 bases in between. CDR1 and CDR2 (germline): MDHEN, SYDVKM. CDR3 sequence: CASALWGHARYEQYF. In DNA, the CDR3 is TGTGCCAGCGCCCTTTGGGGCCACGCCCGCTACGAGCAGTACTTC.

As to this clonotype: This may stem from a read error, because a much larger clone lies one nucleotide away. The chain links TRBV18 to TRBJ2-5, with 11 bases identical to TRBD2. This CDR3 comprises 16 residues. The germline gives CDR1 KGHSH, CDR2 LQKENI. The ends lost 2 bases at V and 11 bases at J; junction bases unmatched: 13. CDR3 nucleotide sequence: TGTGCCAGCTCACCAACTAGCGGGGGAACCTACAATGAGCAGTACTTC. It is translated as CASSPTSGGTYNEQYF.

This clonotype was found many times. The J gene is TRBJ2-5, the V gene TRBV6-8, with D tentatively TRBD1 or TRBD2 (6 bases each). This CDR3 spans 15 amino acids. Trimming pared 0 bases from V and 5 bases from J, leaving 13 bases between. Germline-derived CDR1 and CDR2 are MNHGY and SAAAGT. CDR3 bases: TGTGCCAGCAGTTACTCGTCGGGGGCACCCGAGACCCAGTACTTC. Amino acid sequence: CASSYSSGAPETQYF.

This clonotype was seen many times. In nucleotides, the CDR3 is TGTGCCACCAGTGATTTAGGCAGTCGGAGGAAGAACACCGGGGAGCTGTTTTTT. Translation gives CATSDLGSRRKNTGELFF. V gene TRBV24-1 combines with J gene TRBJ2-2; D is perhaps TRBD2 (5 bases). The CDR3 has 18 residues. Trimming stripped 1 base from V and 1 base from J, with 15 bases between. CDR1 and CDR2 from the germline V gene are KGHDR and SFDVKD.

This clonotype came up many times. The gene calls are TRBV20-1 and TRBJ1-2; 8 bases are shared with TRBD1. Unmatched junction bases numbered 10, after V lost 3 bases and J lost 4 bases. Looked up from germline, CDR1 is DFQATT and CDR2 is SNEGSKA (reference sequence). The CDR3 totals 15 residues. CDR3 in DNA: TGCAGTGCTAGCCAGACAGGGGCATCCCTCTATGGCTACACCTTC. It codes for CSASQTGASLYGYTF.

With regard to this clonotype: This clone may be a read error of a much larger clone one base away. The chain has TRBV19 and TRBJ2-2, with D perhaps TRBD1 (5 bases). CDR3 length equals 15 residues. Germline V CDR1 and CDR2: LNHDA, SQIVND (reference sequence). Trimming left V 10 bases short and J 5 bases short, with 20 bases between. The CDR3 loop reads CATRLTGIDTGELFF. Written as DNA, the CDR3 is TGTGCCACCCGATTAACAGGAATAGATACCGGGGAGCTGTTTTTT.

There are many counts of this clonotype. The chain uses TRBV3-1 and TRBJ2-7; 13 nucleotides match TRBD2. Trimming at V came to 4 bases and at J to 3 bases, leaving 6 bases not matched to a gene. The CDR3 is 16 residues long. Germline V gene data show CDR1 as LGHDT and CDR2 as YNNKEL (reference sequence). CDR3 DNA sequence: TGTGCCAGCAGCCTTCACGGGACTAGCGGGAACTACGAGCAGTACTTC. This encodes CASSLHGTSGNYEQYF.

This clonotype was seen ten or more times. The chain is built from TRBV19 and TRBJ2-7; perhaps TRBD2 as D (5 bases). V was clipped by 6 bases and J by 0 bases, with 18 bases between them. Germline V gives CDR1 LNHDA, CDR2 SQIVND (reference sequence). CDR3 length: 16 residues. Written as DNA, the CDR3 is TGTGCCAGTAGAAATTTATGGACTCCAGACTCCTACGAGCAGTACTTC. It codes for CASRNLWTPDSYEQYF.

This chain uses TRBV30 with TRBJ2-1; 7 bases line up with TRBD2. This CDR3 has 14 residues. Germline loops: CDR1 GTSNPN, CDR2 SVGIG (reference sequence). V lost 0 bases to trimming and J lost 5 bases; unmatched junction nucleotides: 4. The CDR3 here is CAWSVGAGNNEQFF. CDR3 sequence (DNA): TGTGCCTGGAGTGTGGGAGCGGGAAACAATGAGCAGTTCTTC.

This clonotype was observed many times. The V and J genes are TRBV5-1 and TRBJ1-1; no definite D call. The CDR3 covers 14 residues. CDR1 is SGHRS and CDR2 is YFSETQ in the germline V gene. V was cut by 6 bases and J by 0 bases, with 12 bases left in between. In nucleotides, the CDR3 is TGCGCCAGCATGGTGTTGGGGATGAACACTGAAGCTTTCTTT. Translated: CASMVLGMNTEAFF.

This clonotype was detected ten times or more. The rearrangement uses TRBV11-1 and TRBJ2-7; unclear D gene. Germline lookup yields CDR1 SGHAT and CDR2 FQDESV (reference sequence). The V end lost 1 base, the J end lost 0 bases, and 7 bases lay between the germline ends. The CDR3 consists of 14 residues. The CDR3 sequence: CASSLGRTSYEQYF. DNA of the CDR3: TGTGCCAGCAGCTTAGGTCGGACCTCCTACGAGCAGTACTTC.

This clonotype was observed many times. This chain uses TRBV5-1 with TRBJ1-4, with 7 positions matching TRBD1. This CDR3 spans 15 amino acids. CDR1 is SGHRS and CDR2 is YFSETQ in the germline V gene. V shed 1 base and J 4 bases; nucleotides not matched to a gene: 4. As DNA, the CDR3 is TGCGCCAGCAGCTTGATGGGACAGCGTAATGAAAAACTGTTTTTT. Its translation is CASSLMGQRNEKLFF.

The table lists this clonotype with many counts. The V and J genes are TRBV7-9 and TRBJ2-7, with TRBD2 identical over 8 bases. Trimming cost V 5 bases and J 0 bases; bases outside gene matches: 6. Germline V gene sequence: CDR1 SEHNR, CDR2 FQNEAQ (reference sequence). The CDR3 covers 15 residues. In DNA form, the CDR3 reads TGTGCCAGCAGCCACGGGGGGGCCATCTCCTACGAGCAGTACTTC. Amino acid sequence: CASSHGGAISYEQYF. Drawing the rest from reference TRBV7-9 and TRBJ2-7, the complete variable domain is DTGVSQNPRHKITKRGQNVTFRCDPISEHNRLYWYRQTLGQGPEFLTYFQNEAQLEKSRLLSDRFSAERPKGSFSTLEIQRTEQGDSAMYLCASSHGGAISYEQYFGPGTRLTVT.